These T cell receptor beta chains were read from a single sample in a study of naive and memory T cell subsets. MiXCR, run by TCRdb on the UMI-ligation and nested PCR reads, gives a single entry per CDR3 protein. The profile shows about 37,000 distinct CDR3 sequences, 9.5% to 11% of them singletons. The source was skin, collected from a tuberculin skin test site. Receptors originate from an adult in good health. CDR3s include the opening cysteine and the closing phenylalanine or tryptophan. D genes are given only for firm matches. Expanded clones get a size class; other rows say once, few or many, or leave the size out.

j_gene | d_gene | abundance | v_gene | CDR3aa | CDR3nt
TRBJ2-1 | TRBD2 | NA | TRBV9 | CASSPSGGGSREQFF | TGTGCCAGCAGCCCCAGTGGGGGGGGGTCCAGGGAGCAGTTCTTC
TRBJ1-2 | NA | few | TRBV5-1 | CASSLDWHHPGYTF | TGCGCCAGCAGCTTGGATTGGCACCACCCTGGCTACACCTTC
TRBJ2-2 | TRBD2 | many | TRBV10-2 | CASTDGGGATGELFF | TGCGCCAGCACCGACGGGGGGGGCGCCACCGGGGAGCTGTTTTTT
TRBJ1-1 | NA | NA | TRBV4-2 | CASSQDRDAEAFF | TGTGCCAGCAGCCAAGACAGGGACGCTGAAGCTTTCTTT
TRBJ2-7 | TRBD1 | many | TRBV12-3/TRBV12-4 | CASSPYRGNTYEQYF | TGTGCCAGCAGCCCATACAGGGGGAACACCTACGAGCAGTACTTC
TRBJ1-6 | TRBD1 | NA | TRBV4-2 | CASSRGQENYNSPLHF | TGTGCCAGCAGCCGAGGACAGGAGAACTATAATTCACCCCTCCACTTT
TRBJ2-2 | TRBD2 | few | TRBV20-1 | CSARTWREGDTGELFF | TGCAGTGCTAGAACCTGGCGGGAGGGCGACACCGGGGAGCTGTTTTTT
TRBJ2-7 | TRBD2 | few | TRBV6-5 | CASSSPSGGSYEQYF | TGTGCCAGCAGTTCCCCTAGCGGGGGCAGCTACGAGCAGTACTTC
TRBJ2-3 | NA | few | TRBV7-3 | CASSPGISTDTQYF | TGTGCCAGCAGCCCAGGGATTAGCACAGATACGCAGTATTTT
TRBJ2-7 | NA | many | TRBV12-3/TRBV12-4 | CASSLGFRYEQYF | TGTGCCAGCAGTTTGGGCTTCCGGTACGAGCAGTACTTC
TRBJ2-7 | TRBD1 | many | TRBV20-1 | CSAFADRAPYEQYF | TGCAGTGCCTTTGCCGACAGGGCACCCTACGAGCAGTACTTC
TRBJ1-1 | NA | many | TRBV20-1 | CSASAGQNTEAFF | TGCAGTGCTAGCGCGGGTCAGAACACTGAAGCTTTCTTT
TRBJ2-1 | TRBD2 | few | TRBV7-9 | CASSPSGMGLAGAYNEQFF | TGTGCCAGCAGCCCCAGCGGGATGGGCCTAGCGGGGGCCTACAATGAGCAGTTCTTC
TRBJ2-1 | NA | many | TRBV5-1 | CASSSRGDQVYNEQFF | TGCGCCAGCAGTTCCAGGGGAGATCAGGTCTACAATGAGCAGTTCTTC
TRBJ2-3 | NA | few | TRBV7-8 | CASSPTRFADTQYF | TGTGCCAGCAGCCCGACTAGGTTCGCAGATACGCAGTATTTT
TRBJ1-1 | NA | many | TRBV29-1 | CSVVTQSMNTEAFF | TGCAGCGTTGTCACGCAATCCATGAACACTGAAGCTTTCTTT
TRBJ2-7 | NA | NA | TRBV29-1 | CSVGTLYEQYF | TGCAGCGTTGGGACACTATACGAGCAGTACTTC
TRBJ2-1 | TRBD2 | many | TRBV27 | CASSFLRSLAGGRDEQFF | TGTGCCAGCAGTTTTCTTAGGAGCCTAGCGGGGGGAAGGGATGAGCAGTTCTTC
TRBJ1-4 | NA | NA | TRBV9 | CASSNNEKLFF | TGTGCCAGCAGTAATAATGAAAAACTGTTTTTT
TRBJ1-6 | NA | many | TRBV20-1 | CSASDVDPPLHF | TGCAGTGCTAGCGACGTGGATCCGCCCCTCCACTTT
TRBJ2-5 | NA | NA | TRBV5-1 | CASSGETQCF | TGCGCCAGCAGCGGAGAGACCCAGTGCTTC